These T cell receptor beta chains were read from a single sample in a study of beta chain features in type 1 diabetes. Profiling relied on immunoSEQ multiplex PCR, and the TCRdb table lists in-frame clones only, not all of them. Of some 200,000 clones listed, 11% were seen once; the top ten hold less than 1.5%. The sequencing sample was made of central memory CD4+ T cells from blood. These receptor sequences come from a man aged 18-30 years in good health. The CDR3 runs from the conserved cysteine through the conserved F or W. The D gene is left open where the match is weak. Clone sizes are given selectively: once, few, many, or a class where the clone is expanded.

CASSNIRSSGKYTGELFF | TGTGCCAGTAGCAATATAAGGTCTAGCGGGAAATACACCGGGGAGCTGTTTTTT | TRBJ2-2 | TRBD2 | . | TRBV19
CASSEAAQAGAQNIQYF | TGTGCCAGCAGTGAAGCCGCCCAGGCTGGTGCTCAAAACATTCAGTACTTC | TRBJ2-4 | . | many | TRBV6-1
CSAGRNSEQFF | TGCAGTGCTGGACGGAACTCTGAGCAGTTCTTC | TRBJ2-1 | . | few | TRBV20-1
CASSPGQKETQYF | TGTGCCAGCAGCCCCGGACAAAAAGAGACCCAGTACTTC | TRBJ2-5 | . | few | TRBV7-3
CAWRPGLNTGELFF | TGTGCCTGGAGGCCGGGACTTAACACCGGGGAGCTGTTTTTT | TRBJ2-2 | . | few | TRBV30
CASSFHLNTGELFF | TGTGCCAGCAGCTTTCACTTGAACACCGGGGAGCTGTTTTTT | TRBJ2-2 | . | many | TRBV7-2
CASTSGWGGTETQYF | TGTGCCAGCACCTCCGGATGGGGGGGTACAGAGACCCAGTACTTC | TRBJ2-5 | TRBD2 | . | TRBV28
CASSKVLGRLGADGADTQYF | TGTGCCAGCAGCAAAGTTCTCGGTCGATTGGGGGCAGATGGCGCAGATACGCAGTATTTT | TRBJ2-3 | . | few | TRBV21-1
CASGDRVFQHF | TGTGCCAGCGGTGACAGGGTATTTCAGCATTTT | TRBJ1-5 | . | many | TRBV21-1
CASSRLVATDTQYF | TGCGCCAGCAGCCGACTAGTGGCCACAGATACGCAGTATTTT | TRBJ2-3 | . | . | TRBV4-1
CASSSWTASSYEQYF | TGTGCCAGCAGTTCTTGGACAGCCTCCTCCTACGAGCAGTACTTC | TRBJ2-7 | . | . | TRBV28
CASSLRGLAGVDDTQYF | TGTGCCAGCAGCTTACGGGGACTAGCGGGAGTAGATGATACGCAGTATTTT | TRBJ2-3 | TRBD2 | . | TRBV7-6
CASSADTSNQPQHF | TGTGCCAGCAGTGCCGACACTAGCAATCAGCCCCAGCATTTT | TRBJ1-5 | . | . | TRBV11-2
CASGLSRLMNTEAFF | TGTGCTAGTGGTTTGTCAAGGTTGATGAACACTGAAGCTTTCTTT | TRBJ1-1 | . | many | TRBV12-5
CASSHDRVGTGELFF | TGCGCCAGCAGCCACGACAGGGTTGGCACCGGGGAGCTGTTTTTT | TRBJ2-2 | TRBD1 | . | TRBV5-1